The T cell receptor (beta chain) described here comes from a study of shared clonotypes between healthy human individuals. Study-level results: Among non-shared clonotypes, generation probabilities were lower than among those shared by all four donors. Naive CD4 clonotypes overlapped across a handful of donors at roughly 5%.

In regard to this clone: Its antigen is unidentified.

It was 150 to 200 ng DNA, about 30,000 T cell genomes, that sorted-subset replicate PCRs used. Sequencing used immunoSEQ multiplex PCR; TCRdb keeps in-frame clones, though not all of them. The table shows about 690,000 clones, with about 92% occurring only once. The TCR was taken from a man between 18 and 29 years old in good health. Some clones in this sample may be carry-over from other donors' samples. Source material: memory CD8+ T cells from PBMCs. Subset in this sample: CD45RO+ cells pooled with CCR7-negative TemRA cells.

The CDR3, as DNA: TGCAGTGCTGGCAGGTTGGAGCAGTACTTC. The encoded protein is CSAGRLEQYF. The chain employs TRBV20-1 and TRBJ2-7; D uncertain. The V gene's germline CDR1 is DFQATT and CDR2 SNEGSKA (reference sequence). V was clipped by 5 bases and J by 7 bases, with 9 bases between them. The CDR3 sequence is 10 residues long.